The rows below give T cell receptor beta chains drawn from one sample of a study of blood T cell repertoires in COVID-19. TCRdb keeps only in-frame clones here, not all; method: immunoSEQ multiplex PCR. The data hold some 100,000 clones, with 85% to 90% observed a single time. Sequencing input: peripheral blood. The receptors here all came from a woman in her 70s with acute or convalescent COVID-19. Both conserved end residues are part of each CDR3. The D gene is left open where the match is weak. Clone size is stated in some rows and not others, as once, few, many or a class when expanded.

v_call	j_call	clone_size	d_call	cdr3_nt	cdr3_aa
TRBV10-2	TRBJ2-7	-	TRBD2	TGCGCCAGCAGGGAGGGACTACCTTCCTACGAGCAGTACTTC	CASREGLPSYEQYF
TRBV6-2/TRBV6-3	TRBJ1-6	-	-	TGTGCCAGCAGTTACGAATCAGGGGTAAATTATAATTCACCCCTCCACTTT	CASSYESGVNYNSPLHF
TRBV5-1	TRBJ2-1	-	TRBD2	TGCGCCAGCAGTTCATTAGCGGGCTCTCACAATGAGCAGTTCTTC	CASSSLAGSHNEQFF
TRBV24-1	TRBJ2-1	-	TRBD2	TGTGCCACCAGTGATCCAAGCGGGGGCTTATACAATGAGCAGTTCTTC	CATSDPSGGLYNEQFF
TRBV7-9	TRBJ1-2	-	TRBD1	TGTGCCAGCAGCGGAGTAAAGACAGGGGGCAGGAGCCGTCCTGTTGGCTACACCTTC	CASSGVKTGGRSRPVGYTF
TRBV19	TRBJ2-2	-	-	TGTGCCACCATGATTTCCGGTTGGGGGCACGAGAAGTACACCGGGGAGCTGTTTTTT	CATMISGWGHEKYTGELFF
TRBV19	TRBJ1-6	-	TRBD1	TGTGCCAGTAGTATCAGCCAGGGGGCGCGGGGTAATTCACCCCTCCACTTT	CASSISQGARGNSPLHF
TRBV6-5	TRBJ2-1	-	TRBD2	TGTGCCAGCAGTTACGCGGGACTATCCTACAATGAGCAGTTCTTC	CASSYAGLSYNEQFF
TRBV6-5	TRBJ2-7	once	-	TGTGCCAGCAGTTACGACGGTTCAGGACTATACGAGCAGTACTTC	CASSYDGSGLYEQYF
TRBV4-2	TRBJ2-2	-	TRBD2	TGTGCCAGCAGCCAAGATGTGTTGGAGTTAGCGGGAGAATTGTTGGAGCTGTTTTTT	CASSQDVLELAGELLELFF
TRBV27	TRBJ2-3	-	-	TGTGCCAGCAGTTTGTCTTCCCATTGGGCCATGAATACAGATACGCAGTATTTT	CASSLSSHWAMNTDTQYF
TRBV9	TRBJ1-3	-	-	TGTGCCAGCAGCCCGAGGGGGGGAACCATATATTTT	CASSPRGGTIYF
TRBV6-1	TRBJ2-7	few	-	TGTGCCAGCAGTGAAGCGGGGGGTTTTCACGAGCAGTACTTC	CASSEAGGFHEQYF
TRBV14	TRBJ2-7	-	-	TGTGCCAGCAGCCAGGATCCCGACAGCTCCTACGAGCAGTACTTC	CASSQDPDSSYEQYF
TRBV28	TRBJ1-1	few	-	TGTGCCAGCAGTTTCGAGATTTTCACTGAAGCTTTCTTT	CASSFEIFTEAFF
TRBV6-6	TRBJ1-4	-	-	TGTGCCAGCAGTTACTGGGCGAGTCCTAATGAAAAACTGTTTTTT	CASSYWASPNEKLFF
TRBV5-6	TRBJ2-7	once	TRBD2	TGTGCCAGCAGCCCGACTAGCGGCTACGAGCAGTACTTC	CASSPTSGYEQYF
TRBV4-1	TRBJ1-5	-	TRBD1	TGCGCCAGCAGCCAACCCGGGACAGGGGACTATCATAGCAATCAGCCCCAGCATTTT	CASSQPGTGDYHSNQPQHF
TRBV18	TRBJ2-1	-	TRBD2	TGTGCCAGCTCACCCGGGTTAGCGGGGGACAATGAGCAGTTCTTC	CASSPGLAGDNEQFF
TRBV15	TRBJ2-1	-	TRBD2	TGTGCCACCAGCAGGAGACTAGCCAGCGATGAGCAGTTCTTC	CATSRRLASDEQFF
TRBV28	TRBJ2-7	-	-	TGTGCCAGCAGTTTAGGAGGAGATCCCTACGAGCAGTACTTC	CASSLGGDPYEQYF
TRBV2	TRBJ1-2	-	TRBD1	TGTGCCAGCAGCCCGGACAGGAACTATGGCTACACCTTC	CASSPDRNYGYTF
TRBV28	TRBJ1-2	-	-	TGTGCCAGCAGCAAACAGGAAACTAACTATGGCTACACCTTC	CASSKQETNYGYTF
TRBV27	TRBJ2-7	-	TRBD1	TGTGCCAGCAGTTTATCCGGGCAGACAGGGGTAGGCTACGAGCAGTACTTC	CASSLSGQTGVGYEQYF
TRBV14	TRBJ1-2	-	-	TGTGCCAGCAGCCAGAGTGCCTATGGCTACACCTTC	CASSQSAYGYTF
TRBV28	TRBJ1-3	-	-	TGTGCCAGCAGTTCCATTTTGAACACCATATATTTT	CASSSILNTIYF
TRBV21-1	TRBJ2-1	-	-	TGTGCCAGCAGCAAAAAAGGCGCGGGGACAGCCGGATTACTAGCCTACAATGAGCAGTTCTTC	CASSKKGAGTAGLLAYNEQFF
TRBV10-1	TRBJ1-1	-	-	TGCGCCAGCAGCAACTTGAACACTGAAGCTTTCTTT	CASSNLNTEAFF
TRBV28	TRBJ2-2	-	-	TGTGCCAGCTTACTAATCAACACCGGGGAGCTGTTTTTT	CASLLINTGELFF
TRBV7-6	TRBJ2-7	-	TRBD1	TGTGCCAGCAGCTTAGAGTCAGGGGGATCCTACGAGCAGTACTTC	CASSLESGGSYEQYF
TRBV28	TRBJ1-2	-	-	TGTGCCAGCAGTTTTCTGTTTAACTATGGCTACACCTTC	CASSFLFNYGYTF
TRBV2	TRBJ1-1	-	-	TGTGCCAGCAGTGAGTCGACAGTGAACACTGAAGCTTTCTTT	CASSESTVNTEAFF
TRBV7-2	TRBJ1-6	-	-	TGTGCCAGCAGCTTAACTAGGTCGGGCAGAAATTCACCCCTCCACTTT	CASSLTRSGRNSPLHF
TRBV18	TRBJ2-1	-	TRBD1	TGTGCCAGCTCACCGCAGGGGGCTTCCCTCAGTTACAATGAGCAGTTCTTC	CASSPQGASLSYNEQFF
TRBV28	TRBJ2-7	-	TRBD2	TGTGCCAGCAGACCTAACCGGGACTATACCTCCTACGAGCAGTACTTC	CASRPNRDYTSYEQYF
TRBV19	TRBJ2-1	few	TRBD1	TGTGCCAGTAGTAGGACAGGGAATACCTACAATGAGCAGTTCTTC	CASSRTGNTYNEQFF
TRBV18	TRBJ2-7	-	TRBD1	TGTGCCAGCTCACCGGGACAGGGTCCCTACGAGCAGTACTTC	CASSPGQGPYEQYF
TRBV19	TRBJ1-1	once	TRBD1	TGTGCCAGTATGGGTGTGACAGGGATGAACACTGAAGCTTTCTTT	CASMGVTGMNTEAFF
TRBV6-5	TRBJ2-7	once	-	TGTGCCAGCACAGCGGGTAACGGGCCCTACGAGCAGTACTTC	CASTAGNGPYEQYF
TRBV27	TRBJ2-7	-	-	TGTGCCAGCAGTTCATTGGACGGGGTATTGAACGAGCAGTACTTC	CASSSLDGVLNEQYF
TRBV7-6	TRBJ1-4	once	TRBD1	TGTGCCAGCAGCTCAGAGCCTGCCGGGACAGGGGGCGAGGATGAAAAACTGTTTTTT	CASSSEPAGTGGEDEKLFF
TRBV5-1	TRBJ1-2	-	TRBD1	TGCGCCAGCAGGACAGGGGGCAGCAACTATGGCTACACCTTC	CASRTGGSNYGYTF
TRBV12-3/TRBV12-4	TRBJ1-6	-	-	TGTGCCAGCAGTTTATACTTCCCACCCCTCCACTTT	CASSLYFPPLHF